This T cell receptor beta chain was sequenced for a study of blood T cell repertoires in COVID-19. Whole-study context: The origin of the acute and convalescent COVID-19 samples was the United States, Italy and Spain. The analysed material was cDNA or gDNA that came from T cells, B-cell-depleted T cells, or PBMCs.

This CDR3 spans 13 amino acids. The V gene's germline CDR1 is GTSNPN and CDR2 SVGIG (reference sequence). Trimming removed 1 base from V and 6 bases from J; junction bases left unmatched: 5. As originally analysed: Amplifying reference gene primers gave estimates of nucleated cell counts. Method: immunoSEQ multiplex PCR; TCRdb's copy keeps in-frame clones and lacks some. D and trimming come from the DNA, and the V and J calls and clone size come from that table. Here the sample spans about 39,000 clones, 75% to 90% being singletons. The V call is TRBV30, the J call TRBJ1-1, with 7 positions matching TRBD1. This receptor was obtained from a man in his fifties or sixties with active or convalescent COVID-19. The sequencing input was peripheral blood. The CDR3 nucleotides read TGTGCCTGGAGTGGGACAGGAAGGGCTGAAGCTTTCTTT. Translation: CAWSGTGRAEAFF.